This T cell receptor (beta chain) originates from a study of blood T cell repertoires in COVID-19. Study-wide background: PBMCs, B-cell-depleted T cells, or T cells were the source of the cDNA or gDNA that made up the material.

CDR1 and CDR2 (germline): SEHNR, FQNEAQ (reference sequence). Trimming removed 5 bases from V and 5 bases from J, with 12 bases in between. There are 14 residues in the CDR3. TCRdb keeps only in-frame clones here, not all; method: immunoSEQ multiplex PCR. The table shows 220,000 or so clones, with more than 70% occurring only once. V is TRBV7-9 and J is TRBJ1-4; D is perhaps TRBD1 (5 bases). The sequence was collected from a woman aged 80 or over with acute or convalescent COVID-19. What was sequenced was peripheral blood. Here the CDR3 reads CASSIRGGNEKLFF. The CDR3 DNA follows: TGTGCCAGCAGCATCCGCGGGGGGAATGAAAAACTGTTTTTT. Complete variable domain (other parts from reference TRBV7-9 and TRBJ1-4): DTGVSQNPRHKITKRGQNVTFRCDPISEHNRLYWYRQTLGQGPEFLTYFQNEAQLEKSRLLSDRFSAERPKGSFSTLEIQRTEQGDSAMYLCASSIRGGNEKLFFGSGTQLSVL.